This TCR beta chain originates from a study of cytomegalovirus exposure and HLA in healthy donors. About the study: The roughly 120 million unique TCR beta sequences, from around 200 million T cells, were found by an earlier analysis.

This clone was detected once. Its cognate antigen is unknown. Amplification used 60 Vbeta primers and 13 Jbeta primers. Assay used: immunoSEQ multiplex PCR; TCRdb lists only in-frame clones, some missing. The sample consists of roughly 150,000 clones, approximately 82% of them appearing once. Germline assignment: CDR1 MNHEY and CDR2 SMNVEV (reference sequence). With 4 bases removed from V and 3 bases from J, the gap between germline ends came to 9 bases. There are 13 residues in the CDR3. Donors likely had unrecorded immune exposures despite being nominally healthy when sampled. The study, taken as a whole, reports: For most TCR sequences rarity was the rule, although some public TCRs occurred in many donors.

The sequencing sample was made of PBMCs. This clonotype was sampled from a woman aged 50 to 65 in good health and CMV-seropositive. The chain joins TRBV27 to TRBJ1-1, with D possibly TRBD1 on 5 matching bases. The CDR3 nucleotides read TGTGCCAGCAGTTATTGGGGGGACACTGAAGCTTTCTTT. Encoded protein: CASSYWGDTEAFF.